The source of this TCR beta chain is a study of shared clonotypes between healthy human individuals. Study-wide results and caveats: Estimated richness values were generally larger in naive subsets than in memory subsets.

Sequencing was at deep level. Per the authors' pipeline: With immunoSEQ giving junction-only sequences and no quality scores, filtering differed. Measured with immunoSEQ multiplex PCR; TCRdb has only the in-frame clones, and not every one. Clone size and the V and J calls come from that table; the DNA yielded D and trimming. Of nearly 1 million clones detected, roughly 72% appear once; the ten largest clones hold over 1.3%. The CDR3 has 12 residues. Germline CDR1 is SGHTA and CDR2 is FQGTGA. Trimming took 4 bases from V and 15 from J; bases not matched to a gene: 8. In the case of this clone: Its specificity is unknown.

This TCR was recovered from a man aged 18-30 years in good health. The chain joins TRBV7-3 to TRBJ2-3; TRBD1 matches 9 bases. The sequencing input was memory CD4+ T cells sorted from blood. Subset: CD45RA-negative fraction. CDR3 loop: CASSSGTGPLYF. Written as DNA, the CDR3 is TGTGCCAGCAGCTCGGGGACAGGGCCTCTATATTTT.